This T cell receptor beta chain was sequenced in a study of cytomegalovirus exposure and HLA in healthy donors listed by TCRdb under 2017. Background on the whole study: An earlier analysis of roughly 630 of the donors reported 250 to 350 Gb of sequence data and 117 million unique TCR beta sequences from some 180 million T cells. An early release that covered roughly 600 HLA-typed donors contained about 290 gigabases of sequencing data and 80 million or so unique TCR sequences. Of the approximately 400 genotyped donors, roughly 80% were placed in the genetic ancestry cluster associated with self-reported Caucasian donors. The aim of the study was to test whether cataloging public T cell receptors could identify signatures of past pathogen exposure. Using immunosequencing, the study profiled T cell repertoires from 500 to 800 subjects and related those repertoires to cytomegalovirus serostatus. Along with the roughly 710-subject first cohort, a separate validation cohort of over 90 different subjects was used. To predict cytomegalovirus infection status, the study brought together high-throughput TCR immunosequencing, statistical association of individual TCRs with disease status, and machine learning. To study patterns of TCR occurrence, a later analysis re-analyzed previously published TCR beta repertoires from 600 to 750 donors and added high-resolution HLA genotyping. In the later analysis, no new phenotypic data were used to find candidate immune exposures; instead, reliance was placed on TCR beta sequences and their occurrence across donors. To decide whether each TCR beta V gene segment behaved as functional or pseudogenic, an earlier analysis of 587 of the donors relied on high-throughput TCR beta sequencing. Donor age, sex, ethnicity and CMV serostatus were compiled together with the repertoire data. A later genetic analysis used genome-wide SNP genotypes for about 65% of the 666 donors, treating that subset as a discovery cohort. Every discovery cohort repertoire had been produced on one sequencing platform. HLA typing covered class I and class II loci at four-digit resolution. Typing coverage differed by locus: A, B, C, DRB1 and DQB1 were typed in about 620-640 donors, DQA1 in 522, DPA1 in over 600, and DPB1 in around 490. Roughly 5 DR-DQ haplotypes were handled as single units for association and clustering, since linkage in the cohort was strong. Across approximately 420 genotyped donors of the cohort, an average of approximately 240,000 unique TCR beta nucleotide sequences per donor were sequenced, and 15% to 20% of those sequences were non-productive.

Looking up the germline V gene yields CDR1 MNHNS and CDR2 SASEGT. Trimming removed 6 bases from V and 4 bases from J, leaving 12 bases between the germline ends. The CDR3 sequence holds 13 residues, the cysteine and phenylalanine included. The sequence is cut down to CDR3 DNA, 39 bases in frame from base 1. The full study reports these points: This cohort had only TCR beta chains sequenced, and the lack of alpha or paired-chain data limited which features could be detected. Correlated functional status among segregating V segments might reflect linkage disequilibrium, but an unknown experimental factor could not be ruled out. When HLA alleles, especially DR and DQ, strongly co-occurred, attributing TCR associations to individual alleles was difficult. It was suggested by the authors that the approach could potentially be generalized to other disease states and immunological phenotypes. In a later analysis, the rate of TCR association differed among HLA loci, with DRB1 alleles having the most associated TCRs and HLA-C alleles having the fewest. A later analysis associated about 18,000 TCR beta sequences with specific HLA alleles at a false discovery rate of 0.05. A cluster of highly shared sequence variants was judged likely to be a technical artifact of the sequencing pipeline. CMV serostatus was the only immune exposure information available for the cohort. In a later analysis, most CMV-associated TCR beta chains were found to appear HLA-restricted, with HLA associations seemingly driven largely by CMV exposure. Roughly uniform sequencing depth across donors was assumed in presence/absence analyses, although this assumption may not hold. Most TCR sequences were observed very rarely across donors, whereas some public TCRs were present in many individuals. A later genetic analysis reported fewer N-insertions in productive TCRs among donors in an Asian-associated ancestry cluster than the approximately 670-donor mean. In vitro tests confirmed that a few of the cytomegalovirus-associated TCR beta chains recognize cytomegalovirus antigens. Broadly in line with IMGT annotations, most TCR beta V segments showed up in productive rearrangements about 87% or about 30% of the time in an earlier analysis of roughly 590 of the donors. Cytomegalovirus status was reported to be diagnosed by the classifier with high specificity and sensitivity in both the original and validation cohorts. A later analysis found that HLA-associated TCR beta chains were more clonally expanded and had lower generation probabilities than equally common non-associated chains. HLA typing was unavailable for some donors at each locus, so association tests used only the typed subset. Over 15 rarely observed V segments, including chromosome 9 orphons, were excluded from the earlier analysis of a few hundred of the donors because counts were too low. The study gave a list of about 170 TCR beta chains associated with cytomegalovirus. In a later analysis, several top co-occurrence clusters were reported to appear linked to parvovirus B19, influenza, CMV and Epstein-Barr virus. An association between a missense DCLRE1C variant and V-gene and J-gene trimming of TCR beta chains was found in a later genetic analysis and replicated in an independent cohort. A further reported finding was that TCR beta sequences accurately predicted the HLA-A and HLA-B alleles for most subjects in the first cohort. Some IMGT-functional V segments, including TRBV6-2 and TRBV6-3, could not be distinguished by the 87-base-pair reads and were therefore excluded.

The library relied on the immunoSEQ multiplex PCR assay. For the multiplex PCR, a mixture combining 60 forward primers for TCR Vbeta segments and 13 reverse primers for TCR Jbeta segments was used. The CDR3 region of rearranged TCR beta genes was amplified from genomic DNA with a multiplex PCR assay. On the Illumina HiSeq System, the amplified TCR beta libraries were sequenced as 87-base-pair reads. The study's processing was this. A later analysis tallied around 80 million unique TCR beta chains across the 666 repertoires, and around 10 million of those chains were shared by two or more donors. Raw reads were error-corrected and collapsed into unique sequences by a nearest-neighbor algorithm in which closely related sequences were merged to remove PCR and sequencing errors. To assign V, D and J gene segments, CDR3 sequences were aligned to IMGT reference sequences. For a sequence to be retained, a match of at least six nucleotides was required to both a V gene segment and a J gene segment. A rearrangement counted as productive if the CDR3 had no stop codons and remained in frame with V and J, and every other rearrangement counted as non-productive. CDR3 was defined according to IMGT convention as the region running from the second conserved V-encoded cysteine to the conserved J-encoded phenylalanine. Sequences without an unambiguous match to a single V gene segment were excluded from the earlier analysis of 450 to 650 of the donors. An earlier analysis of fewer than 650 of the donors classified V segments as functional when productive rearrangements were above 56.7% and as segregating when the standard deviation between donors was above 5%. A statistical classification framework was developed to diagnose cytomegalovirus status using the catalog of TCR beta chain sequences. V and J gene assignment, in a later analysis, came from comparing TCR nucleotide sequences with IMGT/GENE-DB human TR gene sequences. Using the TCRdist pipeline, a later analysis assigned CDR3 sequences along with most-parsimonious VDJ recombination scenarios. A later analysis defined each TCR beta chain by its CDR3 amino acid sequence plus V-gene family, and excluded reads lacking a unique V-gene family. In a later analysis, fewer than 650 highly shared, low-generation-probability nucleotide sequences were removed to address suspected cross-contamination and a sequencing artifact. For each public chain, a later analysis derived a clonal expansion index from normalized ranks of inferred template counts within each repertoire. A later analysis computed generation probabilities with a VDJ recombination model fitted to out-of-frame rearrangements, and checked the results against IGoR. In a later analysis, TCR-TCR, TCR-HLA and TCR-CMV co-occurrence was scored with hypergeometric tests, and a repertoire-size bias correction was applied to TCR pairs. False discovery rates were estimated in a later analysis by permuting HLA or CMV assignments 20 times. In a later analysis, co-occurring TCRs were grouped using DBSCAN, with TCRdist sequence similarity added in when clustering inside HLA-allele-positive subsets. Co-occurrence clustering excluded repertoires with fewer than 30,000 or more than 120,000 public chains, plus five with anomalous nucleotide sharing. Sourced from immuneACCESS, this table was stored by TCRdb with only in-frame sequences that have V and J called. A share of the clones is absent; for the studies checked, an unresolved V gene accounts for under half, and the remainder has no known explanation. The V and J calls and clone size come from that table; D and trimming were worked out from the DNA. Recorded for this sample are some 120,000 clones; roughly a tenth of them occurred a single time. The top ten clones comprise approximately 4.4% of the sample.

The cohort was made up of under 800 healthy bone marrow donors. All cohort members were sampled while nominally healthy, although unrecorded immune exposures were likely present. The donor tested CMV seropositive and was one of the 289 seropositive cohort members. A peripheral blood sample was collected from each donor, and TCR beta sequencing was performed on peripheral blood mononuclear cells. Genomic DNA was extracted from the blood cell samples with the Qiagen DNeasy Blood Extraction Kit. In the case of this clone: Its antigen specificity is not known. No much larger clone exists at a distance of one base, and base qualities are not known.

The sequence joins TRBV6-1 to TRBJ1-2, with the D gene too uncertain to name. The TCR was taken from a woman younger than 30 in good health and CMV-seropositive. The sequenced sample consisted of PBMCs. The CDR3 sequence is CASSREPIYGYTF. At the DNA level, the sequence is TGTGCCAGCAGCCGGGAGCCGATCTATGGCTACACCTTC.